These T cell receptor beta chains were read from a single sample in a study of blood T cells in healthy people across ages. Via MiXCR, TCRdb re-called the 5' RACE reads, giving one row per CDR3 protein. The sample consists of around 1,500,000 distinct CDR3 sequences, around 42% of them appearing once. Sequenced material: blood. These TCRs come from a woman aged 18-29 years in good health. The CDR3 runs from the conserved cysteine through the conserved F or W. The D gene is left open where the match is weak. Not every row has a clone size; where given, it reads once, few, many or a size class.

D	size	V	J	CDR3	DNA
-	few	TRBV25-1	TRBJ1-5	CASSEGTTGNQPQHF	TGTGCCAGCAGTGAAGGGACCACGGGCAATCAGCCCCAGCATTTT
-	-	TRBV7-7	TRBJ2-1	CASSPNRARELLNEQFF	TGTGCCAGCAGCCCAAACAGGGCGCGGGAGCTTCTCAATGAGCAGTTCTTC
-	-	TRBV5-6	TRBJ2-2	CASSFFLNTGELFF	TGTGCCAGCAGCTTCTTCCTGAACACCGGGGAGCTGTTTTTT
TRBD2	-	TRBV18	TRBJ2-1	CASSPLAGTFNEQFF	TGTGCCAGCTCACCACTAGCGGGGACCTTCAATGAGCAGTTCTTC
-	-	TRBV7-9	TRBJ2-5	CASSFAGTWESYEQYF	TGTGCCAGCAGCTTTGCCGGGACGTGGGAGTCCTATGAGCAGTACTTC
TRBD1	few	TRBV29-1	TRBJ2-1	CSVDTGGNEQFF	TGCAGCGTTGACACAGGGGGCAATGAGCAGTTCTTC
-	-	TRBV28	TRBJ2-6	CASNGASGANVLTF	TGTGCCAGCAATGGAGCCTCTGGGGCCAACGTCCTGACTTTC
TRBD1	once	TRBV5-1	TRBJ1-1	CASSPEQGRNTEAFF	TGCGCCAGCAGCCCGGAACAGGGGAGGAACACTGAAGCTTTCTTT
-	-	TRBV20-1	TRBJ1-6	CSAREDRNSPLHF	TGCAGTGCTAGAGAGGACCGGAATTCACCCCTCCACTTT
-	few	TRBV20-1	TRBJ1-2	CSARGRDYGYTF	TGCAGTGCTAGAGGGAGGGACTATGGCTACACCTTC
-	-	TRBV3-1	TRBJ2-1	CASSLFGRRSEQFF	TGTGCCAGCAGCCTTTTCGGCCGGAGGAGTGAGCAGTTCTTC
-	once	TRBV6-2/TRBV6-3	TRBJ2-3	CASSYSTPQWAYF	TGTGCCAGCAGTTACTCGACACCCCAGTGGGCGTATTTT
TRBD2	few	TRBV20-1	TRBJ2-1	CSGRGYGLAGGNEQFF	TGCAGTGGTCGAGGGTATGGACTAGCGGGAGGTAATGAGCAGTTCTTC
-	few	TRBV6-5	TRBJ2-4	CASSSAGTNAKNIQYF	TGTGCCAGCAGTTCCGCCGGGACAAATGCCAAAAACATTCAGTACTTC
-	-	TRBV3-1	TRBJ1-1	CASSPRGDAEAFF	TGTGCCAGCAGCCCCCGCGGGGACGCTGAAGCTTTCTTT
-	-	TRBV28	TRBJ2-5	CASSPTQVLGETQYF	TGTGCCAGCAGTCCCACTCAAGTACTTGGAGAGACCCAGTACTTC
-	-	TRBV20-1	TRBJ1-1	CSAREAGDTEAFF	TGCAGTGCTAGAGAGGCAGGGGACACTGAAGCTTTCTTT
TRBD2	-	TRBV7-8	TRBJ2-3	CAVGLAGTDTQYF	TGTGCCGTAGGACTAGCGGGGACAGATACGCAGTATTTT
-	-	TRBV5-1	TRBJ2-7	CASSQGSFYEQYF	TGCGCCAGCAGCCAGGGTTCTTTTTACGAGCAGTACTTC
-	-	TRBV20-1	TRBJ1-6	CSASGPNSPLHF	TGCAGTGCTAGTGGACCAAATTCACCCCTCCACTTT
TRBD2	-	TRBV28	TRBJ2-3	CASSLGLAGGREYF	TGTGCCAGCAGTTTGGGGCTAGCGGGGGGCCGGGAGTATTTT
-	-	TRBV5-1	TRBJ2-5	CASSIGHHSYNEQYF	TGCGCCAGCAGCATCGGGCACCACTCCTACAATGAGCAGTACTTC
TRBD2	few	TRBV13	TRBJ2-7	CASSPQSPGGYYEQYF	TGTGCCAGCAGCCCCCAATCTCCGGGAGGGTACTACGAGCAGTACTTC
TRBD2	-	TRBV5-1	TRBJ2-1	CASSLEGTSGGNEQFF	TGCGCCAGCAGCTTGGAAGGGACTAGCGGGGGGAATGAGCAGTTCTTC
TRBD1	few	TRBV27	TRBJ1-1	CASSLSRTGNTEAFF	TGTGCCAGCAGTTTATCGAGGACAGGGAACACTGAAGCTTTCTTT
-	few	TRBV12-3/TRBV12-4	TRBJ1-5	CASSPQGINQPQHF	TGTGCCAGCAGTCCACAGGGAATAAATCAGCCCCAGCATTTT
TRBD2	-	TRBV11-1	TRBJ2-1	CASSFPTSGYNEQFF	TGTGCCAGCAGCTTCCCGACTAGCGGGTACAATGAGCAGTTCTTC
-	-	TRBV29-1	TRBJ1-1	CSVEPDSDAEAFF	TGCAGCGTTGAACCAGATTCGGACGCTGAAGCTTTCTTT
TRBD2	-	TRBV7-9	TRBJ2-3	CASSQNLLAWVGTDTQYF	TGTGCCAGCAGCCAAAACCTACTAGCGTGGGTTGGGACAGATACGCAGTATTTT
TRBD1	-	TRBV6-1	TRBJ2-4	CASRPGQGVYLAKNIQYF	TGTGCCAGCAGACCGGGACAGGGGGTTTATCTGGCCAAAAATATTCAGTACTTC
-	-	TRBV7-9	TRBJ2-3	CASSPTLRERTDTQYF	TGTGCCAGCAGTCCGACCCTACGGGAACGCACAGATACGCAGTATTTT
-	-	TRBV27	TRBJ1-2	CASSRPGYGGYTF	TGTGCCAGCAGTCGGCCAGGCTACGGTGGCTACACCTTC
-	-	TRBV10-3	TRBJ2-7	CAIKAKDNEQYF	TGTGCCATCAAGGCCAAGGACAATGAGCAGTACTTC
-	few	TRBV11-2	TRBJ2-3	CASRGPGLSTDTQYF	TGTGCCAGCAGGGGACCGGGACTCTCCACAGATACGCAGTATTTT
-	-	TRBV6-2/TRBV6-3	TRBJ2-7	CASSPHLVEQYF	TGTGCCAGCAGTCCCCATCTGGTCGAGCAGTACTTC
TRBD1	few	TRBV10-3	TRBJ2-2	CAISDPRPGQGAPGELFF	TGTGCCATCAGTGACCCAAGACCGGGACAGGGGGCCCCCGGGGAGCTGTTTTTT
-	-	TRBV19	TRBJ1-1	CACSTSPKGRTEAFF	TGTGCCTGCAGTACCTCCCCTAAAGGCAGGACTGAAGCTTTCTTT
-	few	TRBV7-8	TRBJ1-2	CASSLWGDGYTF	TGTGCCAGCAGCTTATGGGGGGATGGCTACACCTTC
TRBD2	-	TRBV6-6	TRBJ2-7	CASKGTSGYEQYF	TGTGCCAGCAAGGGGACTAGTGGCTACGAGCAGTACTTC